The rows below give T cell receptor beta chains drawn from one sample of a study of blood T cell repertoires in COVID-19. Assay used: immunoSEQ multiplex PCR; TCRdb lists only in-frame clones, some missing. The sample contains 100,000 to 150,000 clones, 65% to 85% of which appear only once. The sequencing input was PBMCs or T cells enriched from blood (not recorded which). The receptors stem from a woman aged 25 to 39 who had recovered from COVID-19. CDR3s include the opening cysteine and the closing phenylalanine or tryptophan. A D gene is named only where the DNA matches it firmly. The size of a clone is reported for some rows only, either as once, few or many, or as a class for expanded clones.

size | D | J | V | CDR3 | DNA
- | - | TRBJ2-2 | TRBV5-1 | CASSLDGASGELFF | TGCGCCAGCAGCTTGGATGGGGCCTCCGGGGAGCTGTTTTTT
- | - | TRBJ1-1 | TRBV7-8 | CASRSDPGDTEAFF | TGTGCCAGCAGATCCGACCCGGGGGACACTGAAGCTTTCTTT
- | TRBD2 | TRBJ2-1 | TRBV30 | CAWSLRTSGYNEQFF | TGTGCCTGGAGCCTGAGGACTAGCGGTTACAATGAGCAGTTCTTC
- | - | TRBJ2-2 | TRBV7-3 | CASSLLWTQNTGELFF | TGTGCCAGCAGCTTACTCTGGACACAGAACACCGGGGAGCTGTTTTTT
- | TRBD2 | TRBJ2-7 | TRBV5-4 | CASSFGTGGGSRYEQYF | TGTGCCAGCAGCTTCGGTACGGGAGGGGGGTCTAGGTACGAGCAGTACTTC
once | - | TRBJ1-1 | TRBV29-1 | CSARDTEAFF | TGCAGCGCCCGGGACACTGAAGCTTTCTTT
few | TRBD1 | TRBJ2-5 | TRBV4-1 | CASSQGSGDRDETQYF | TGCGCCAGCAGCCAAGGGTCTGGGGACAGGGACGAGACCCAGTACTTC
- | - | TRBJ1-1 | TRBV11-3 | CASSPGGVRGTEAFF | TGTGCCAGCAGCCCGGGGGGGGTTCGCGGCACTGAAGCTTTCTTT
- | TRBD1 | TRBJ1-5 | TRBV7-2 | CASSPPGTGGYSNQPQHF | TGTGCCAGCAGCCCACCTGGGACAGGGGGATATAGCAATCAGCCCCAGCATTTT
- | - | TRBJ1-6 | TRBV6-5 | CASTRQGGSPLHF | TGTGCCAGCACCCGGCAGGGTGGCTCACCCCTCCACTTT
- | TRBD1 | TRBJ1-6 | TRBV27 | CASSSGQANSPLHF | TGTGCCAGCAGTTCCGGACAGGCAAATTCACCCCTCCACTTT
- | TRBD1 | TRBJ1-4 | TRBV5-1 | CASSLAGTGNEKLFF | TGCGCCAGCAGCTTGGCCGGGACAGGCAATGAAAAACTGTTTTTT
- | - | TRBJ2-7 | TRBV4-1 | CASSQARGLSSYEQYF | TGCGCCAGCAGCCAAGCGAGGGGACTTAGCTCCTACGAGCAGTACTTC
- | TRBD1 | TRBJ1-5 | TRBV13 | CASSFQGEDQPQHF | TGTGCCAGCAGTTTCCAGGGGGAGGATCAGCCCCAGCATTTT
- | TRBD1 | TRBJ1-4 | TRBV15 | CATSRDRTGNEKLFF | TGTGCCACCAGCAGAGATCGGACAGGGAATGAAAAACTGTTTTTT
- | - | TRBJ2-1 | TRBV9 | CASSVKITGTTQGNEQFF | TGTGCCAGCAGCGTGAAGATCACCGGGACTACACAGGGCAATGAGCAGTTCTTC
- | - | TRBJ1-6 | TRBV28 | CASRSSTLSSYNSPLHF | TGTGCCAGCAGATCTTCGACACTTAGCTCCTATAATTCACCCCTCCACTTT
- | TRBD2 | TRBJ2-1 | TRBV6-4 | CASSDSKLSAGGMNEQFF | TGTGCCAGCAGTGACTCGAAGTTATCGGCGGGAGGGATGAATGAGCAGTTCTTC
once | - | TRBJ1-4 | TRBV7-9 | CASSFHSRGEKLFF | TGTGCCAGCAGCTTTCACTCCAGGGGAGAAAAACTGTTTTTT
- | TRBD1 | TRBJ2-2 | TRBV7-8 | CASSLGPTGGTGELFF | TGTGCCAGCAGTCTGGGCCCAACAGGGGGGACCGGGGAGCTGTTTTTT
- | TRBD1 | TRBJ1-1 | TRBV5-1 | CASSFKTGAGNTEAFF | TGCGCCAGCAGCTTCAAAACAGGGGCTGGGAACACTGAAGCTTTCTTT
- | - | TRBJ1-2 | TRBV27 | CASSLPGGEPSGYTF | TGTGCCAGCAGTCTCCCGGGGGGGGAGCCTTCGGGCTACACCTTC
- | - | TRBJ1-1 | TRBV7-3 | CASSHEGRRTEAFF | TGTGCCAGCAGCCATGAGGGGAGGAGGACTGAAGCTTTCTTT
- | TRBD2 | TRBJ2-3 | TRBV6-4 | CASSDSAGEADTQYF | TGTGCCAGCAGTGACTCCGCGGGAGAGGCAGATACGCAGTATTTT
- | TRBD1 | TRBJ1-5 | TRBV6-2/TRBV6-3 | CASSYSPGQGAANQPQHF | TGTGCCAGCAGTTACTCTCCGGGACAGGGGGCTGCCAATCAGCCCCAGCATTTT
- | - | TRBJ2-3 | TRBV11-1 | CASSSWGADTQYF | TGTGCCAGCAGCTCCTGGGGCGCAGATACGCAGTATTTT
- | TRBD1 | TRBJ2-7 | TRBV28 | CASSSTGTGSYEQYF | TGTGCCAGCAGTTCGACCGGGACAGGAAGCTACGAGCAGTACTTC
once | - | TRBJ2-6 | TRBV6-5 | CASQASGANVLTF | TGTGCCAGCCAGGCATCTGGGGCCAACGTCCTGACTTTC
- | - | TRBJ2-2 | TRBV29-1 | CSVLDTGELFF | TGCAGCGTTCTCGACACCGGGGAGCTGTTTTTT
- | - | TRBJ2-2 | TRBV9 | CASSVRQGWTGELFF | TGTGCCAGCAGCGTAAGGCAGGGGTGGACCGGGGAGCTGTTTTTT
- | - | TRBJ2-3 | TRBV9 | CASSESPGISTDTQYF | TGTGCCAGCAGCGAATCACCAGGGATCAGCACAGATACGCAGTATTTT
- | - | TRBJ2-7 | TRBV7-6 | CASSCRGALDRYEQYF | TGTGCCAGCAGCTGCCGTGGCGCACTAGACCGGTACGAGCAGTACTTC
- | - | TRBJ2-2 | TRBV12-3/TRBV12-4 | CASSSIRAGELFF | TGTGCCAGCAGCTCCATTCGCGCCGGGGAGCTGTTTTTT
- | TRBD2 | TRBJ2-1 | TRBV7-2 | CASSTGTSGRLYNEQFF | TGTGCCAGCAGCACAGGGACTAGCGGGAGACTCTACAATGAGCAGTTCTTC
- | TRBD2 | TRBJ2-3 | TRBV5-6 | CASSLALAGTDTQYF | TGTGCCAGCAGCTTGGCACTAGCGGGCACAGATACGCAGTATTTT
- | - | TRBJ1-5 | TRBV7-2 | CASSYVGDPLQPQHF | TGTGCCAGCAGCTACGTAGGGGATCCTTTGCAGCCCCAGCATTTT
- | - | TRBJ1-5 | TRBV5-1 | CASSLAGGAGQPQHF | TGCGCCAGCAGCTTGGCCGGGGGGGCCGGGCAGCCCCAGCATTTT
- | - | TRBJ1-1 | TRBV4-1 | CASSPRGAGTEAFF | TGCGCCAGCAGCCCGCGGGGGGCCGGTACTGAAGCTTTCTTT
- | - | TRBJ2-7 | TRBV5-1 | CASSLGGSAYEQYF | TGCGCCAGCAGCTTGGGAGGGAGCGCCTACGAGCAGTACTTC
- | TRBD1 | TRBJ2-1 | TRBV7-3 | CASSGTGNRDEQFF | TGTGCCAGCAGCGGGACAGGGAATAGGGATGAGCAGTTCTTC
- | - | TRBJ1-4 | TRBV30 | CAWSVPGDEKLFF | TGTGCCTGGAGTGTACCAGGGGATGAAAAACTGTTTTTT
few | - | TRBJ2-7 | TRBV25-1 | CASSGEEKGRRQYF | TGTGCCAGCAGTGGCGAGGAAAAGGGGCGCAGACAGTACTTC
- | - | TRBJ1-5 | TRBV15 | CATSRAPGLRYGNQPQHF | TGTGCCACCAGCAGAGCCCCGGGACTCAGGTACGGCAATCAGCCCCAGCATTTT
- | TRBD1 | TRBJ1-1 | TRBV12-3/TRBV12-4 | CASSLDRLGEAFF | TGTGCCAGCAGTTTGGACAGGCTGGGTGAAGCTTTCTTT
- | TRBD1 | TRBJ2-4 | TRBV5-1 | CASSRMTGATDIQYF | TGCGCCAGCAGCCGGATGACAGGGGCTACGGACATTCAGTACTTC
- | - | TRBJ2-3 | TRBV18 | CASSSDNSDTQYF | TGTGCCAGCTCATCCGACAATTCAGATACGCAGTATTTT
- | - | TRBJ1-1 | TRBV5-1 | CASSFTVMNTEAFF | TGCGCCAGCAGCTTCACAGTCATGAACACTGAAGCTTTCTTT
- | TRBD2 | TRBJ2-2 | TRBV28 | CASAPGGSGNGELFF | TGTGCCAGTGCGCCGGGAGGGTCGGGGAACGGGGAGCTGTTTTTT
many | - | TRBJ2-1 | TRBV6-5 | CASSSLDASSYNEQFF | TGTGCCAGCAGTTCCCTTGACGCTAGCTCCTACAATGAGCAGTTCTTC
- | - | TRBJ1-6 | TRBV20-1 | CSASRGGNSPLHF | TGCAGTGCTAGTAGGGGGGGGAATTCACCCCTCCACTTT
- | - | TRBJ2-1 | TRBV7-2 | CASSLAGGGEQFF | TGTGCCAGCAGCTTAGCGGGGGGAGGTGAGCAGTTCTTC